Listed below are T cell receptor beta chains from one sample, sequenced in a study of beta chain features in type 1 diabetes. Measured with immunoSEQ multiplex PCR; TCRdb has only the in-frame clones, and not every one. The sample yields a few hundred thousand clones, around an eighth seen once. Sample: naive CD4+ T cells from blood. These receptors all come from a young woman with type 1 diabetes. Each CDR3 is given with its conserved first and last residue. Expanded clones are given a class, and other clones once, few, many or no size at all.

clone_size	v_call	cdr3_aa
NA	TRBV7-2	CASSLGAGYHQPQHF
few	TRBV9	CASSFRQGQETQYF
few	TRBV2	CASSFQETQYF
NA	TRBV30	CAWSADRLAGELFF
NA	TRBV4-3	CASSRGQVMNTEAFF
NA	TRBV11-2	CASSPTPRGASTDTQYF
few	TRBV7-9	CASSSERLSDTQYF
few	TRBV28	CASRSDRGERQPQHF
NA	TRBV11-3	CASSFTSIREFYNEQFF
NA	TRBV5-1	CASSLDPGSDQPQHF